Here is one TCR beta chain with its context. Its antigen is as yet unknown. The source of the sample is a study of T-cell reconstitution after alpha-beta-depleted transplantation in children. Study results and limitations: T-cell counts and diversity at one year post-transplant came mainly from newly produced T cells.

Germline V gene lookup returns CDR1 KGHSH and CDR2 LQKENI. The J segment lost 9 bases and the V segment lost 5 bases, leaving 4 bases of the junction unmatched. The CDR3 has 13 residues. Unique molecular identifiers were built into the TCRbeta library. MiXCR was run by TCRdb on the PCR reads, yielding one entry per CDR3 protein. The sample has more than 400,000 distinct CDR3 sequences, 11% seen once. This chain uses TRBV18 with TRBJ2-1; 10 nucleotides agree with TRBD1. The sample here was PBMCs, mostly from graft donor cells, taken 180 days after TCRalphabeta/CD19-depleted stem cell transplant. This clonotype was sampled from a female patient aged 2-9 years who had a stem cell transplant for aplastic anemia, so the T cells may come from the graft donor. This chain's CDR3 is CASSSTGGIEQFF. The CDR3 nucleotides are TGTGCCAGCTCATCGACAGGGGGCATTGAGCAGTTCTTC.